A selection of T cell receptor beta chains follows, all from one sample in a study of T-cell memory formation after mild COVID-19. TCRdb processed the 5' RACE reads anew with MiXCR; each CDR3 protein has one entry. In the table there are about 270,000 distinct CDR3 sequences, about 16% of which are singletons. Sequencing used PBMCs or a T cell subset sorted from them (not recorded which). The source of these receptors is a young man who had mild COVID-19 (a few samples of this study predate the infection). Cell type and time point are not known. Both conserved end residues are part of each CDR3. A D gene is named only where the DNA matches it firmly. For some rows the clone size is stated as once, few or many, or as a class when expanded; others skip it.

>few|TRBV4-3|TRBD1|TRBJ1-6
TGCGCCAGCAGCCAAGATTGGAGACAGGGTAATTCACCCCTCCACTTT
CASSQDWRQGNSPLHF
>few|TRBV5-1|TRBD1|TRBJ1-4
TGCGCCAGCAGCTTGGGACAGACAGGGCAGAATGAAAAACTGTTTTTT
CASSLGQTGQNEKLFF
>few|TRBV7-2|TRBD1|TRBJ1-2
TGTGCCAGCAGCTTGGCGGGACAGGGGGACTATGGCTACACCTTC
CASSLAGQGDYGYTF
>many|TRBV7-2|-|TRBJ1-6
TGTGCCAGCAGCCGAGACTCTATGTCACCCCTCCACTTT
CASSRDSMSPLHF
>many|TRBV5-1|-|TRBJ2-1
TGCGCCAGCAGCTTAGGGCTAGTACTAGAAGAGCAGTTCTTC
CASSLGLVLEEQFF
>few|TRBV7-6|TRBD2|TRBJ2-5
TGTGCCAGCAGCGTGACTAGCGGGGGAACAGAGACCCAGTACTTC
CASSVTSGGTETQYF
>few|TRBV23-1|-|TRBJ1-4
TGCGCCAGCAGTCCCTGCTACGAAGTGATCCCCCTCGAGACTAATGAAAAACTGTTTTTT
CASSPCYEVIPLETNEKLFF
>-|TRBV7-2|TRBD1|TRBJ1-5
TGTGCCAGCAGCTTCGCAGGGGGCAGCAATCAGCCCCAGCATTTT
CASSFAGGSNQPQHF
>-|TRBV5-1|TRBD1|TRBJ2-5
TGCGCCAGCAGCGCGGACAGGGGGTCGGTGACCCAGTACTTC
CASSADRGSVTQYF
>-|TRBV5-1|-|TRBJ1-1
TGCGCCAGCAGCTTGGGATCAGGGGAGACTGAAGCTTTCTTT
CASSLGSGETEAFF
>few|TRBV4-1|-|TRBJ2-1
TGCGCCAGCAGCCCCTCGGGCCAGGGAAAGCAGTTCTTC
CASSPSGQGKQFF
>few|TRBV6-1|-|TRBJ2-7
TGTGCCAGCGTGTTTGGAGGGGTTTACGAGCAGTACTTC
CASVFGGVYEQYF
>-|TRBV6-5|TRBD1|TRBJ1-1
TGTGCCAGCAGATGGTTGGACAGGGGCATCTCTGAAGCTTTCTTT
CASRWLDRGISEAFF
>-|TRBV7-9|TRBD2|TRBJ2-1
TGTGCCAGCTTCCTAGCGGGGAGCTACAATGAGCAGTTCTTC
CASFLAGSYNEQFF
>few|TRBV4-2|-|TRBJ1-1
TGTGCCAGCAGCCAACGACGGGAACACACTGAAGCTTTCTTT
CASSQRREHTEAFF
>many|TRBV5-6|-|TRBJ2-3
TGTGCCAGCAGCGATCGGAGGTATACGCAGTATTTT
CASSDRRYTQYF
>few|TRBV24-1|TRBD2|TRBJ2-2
TGTGCCACCAGTGAGGGGGGGGTCACCGGGGAGCTGTTTTTT
CATSEGGVTGELFF
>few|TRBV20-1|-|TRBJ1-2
TGCAGTGCTAGAGATTGGGACTATGGCTACACCTTC
CSARDWDYGYTF
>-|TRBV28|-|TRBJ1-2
TGTGCCAGCATAGGGCCCGGACCCTATGGCTACACCTTC
CASIGPGPYGYTF
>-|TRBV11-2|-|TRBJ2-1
TGTGCCAGCAGCTTTCGTTTGACTTACAATGAGCAGTTCTTC
CASSFRLTYNEQFF
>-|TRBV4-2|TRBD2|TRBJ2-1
TGTGCCAGCAGCCCTTATAGCGGGGCTAGCTCCTACAATGAGCAGTTCTTC
CASSPYSGASSYNEQFF
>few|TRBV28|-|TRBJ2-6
TGTGCCAGCAGTTTCCGCGAGGTACAGTCCCTCGAGTCCAACGTCCTGACTTTC
CASSFREVQSLESNVLTF
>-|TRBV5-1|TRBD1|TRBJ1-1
TGCGCCAGCAGCGTGACAGGGAGGACTGAAGCTTTCTTT
CASSVTGRTEAFF
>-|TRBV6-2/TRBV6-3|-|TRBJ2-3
TGTGCCAGCAAGGCGAGCGGGACAGATACGCAGTATTTT
CASKASGTDTQYF
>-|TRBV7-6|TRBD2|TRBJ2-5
TGTGCCAGCACTCCTGGGACTAGCGGGGCGCAGACCCAGTACTTC
CASTPGTSGAQTQYF
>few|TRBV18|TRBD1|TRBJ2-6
TGTGCCAGCTCCCCCCGGACAGGGGGCACCGGGGCCAACGTCCTGACTTTC
CASSPRTGGTGANVLTF
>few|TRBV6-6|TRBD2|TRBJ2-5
TGTGCCAGCAGTTACGTGGCTAGCGGGGCCCAGTACTTC
CASSYVASGAQYF
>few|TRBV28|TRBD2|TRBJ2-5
TGTGCCAGCAGCCCCCTAGCGGGGGAGGGAGAGACCCAGTACTTC
CASSPLAGEGETQYF
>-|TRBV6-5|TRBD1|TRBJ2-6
TGTGCCAGCAGTTACACGATTACAGGGGCTGGGGCCAACGTCCTGACTTTC
CASSYTITGAGANVLTF
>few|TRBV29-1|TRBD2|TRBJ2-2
TGCAGCGTTACTCAGCGGGGGAACACCGGGGAGCTGTTTTTT
CSVTQRGNTGELFF